This passage covers 20 T cell receptor beta chains from one sample sequenced in a study of blood T cell repertoires in COVID-19. Clones were sequenced by immunoSEQ multiplex PCR, and TCRdb holds only the in-frame ones, with some missing. The sample lists over 300,000 clones; nearly 90% were seen once. The specimen was PBMCs or T cells enriched from blood (not recorded which). The source is a woman younger than 45 who had recovered from COVID-19.

This rearrangement joins TRBV7-9 to TRBJ1-4, with 8 bases fitting TRBD1. J lost 8 bases, V lost 4 bases, and 9 bases had no gene match. The germline V gene encodes CDR1 SEHNR and CDR2 FQNEAQ (reference sequence). The length of the CDR3 is 15 residues. For the CDR3, the DNA is TGTGCCAGCAGCTCATATGGACAGGGTGGGGAAAAACTGTTTTTT. Amino acids: CASSSYGQGGEKLFF.

The gene calls are TRBV11-2 and TRBJ2-5; TRBD2 agrees at 13 bases. Trimming took 7 bases from V and 2 from J; bases not matched to a gene: 13. Germline V lookup: CDR1 SGHAT, CDR2 FQNNGV. This CDR3 contains 18 residues. CDR3 region: CASNLEALAGGIQETQYF. The CDR3 region has the DNA TGTGCCAGCAACCTCGAGGCACTAGCGGGGGGGATTCAAGAGACCCAGTACTTC.

The gene calls are TRBV3-1 (or the pseudogene TRBV3-2) and TRBJ1-3; 8 bases align to TRBD1. The junction had 1 base not matched to a gene; V was cut back by 5 bases and J by 1 base. The germline V gene has CDR1 LGHDT and CDR2 YNNKEL (reference sequence). The CDR3 contains 14 residues. CDR3 coding DNA: TGTGCCAGCAGCAACAGGGGGTCTGGAAACACCATATATTTT. Its translation is CASSNRGSGNTIYF.

This chain joins TRBV6-1 and TRBJ1-2, with D uncertain. The CDR3 length is 16 residues. The V end was cut by 1 base, the J end by 6 bases, with 18 bases between. Germline V CDR1 and CDR2: MNHNS, SASEGT. The CDR3 DNA reads as TGTGCCAGCAGTGAAGAGAATAGCCGTGGATGGAATGGCTACACCTTC. Translating it yields CASSEENSRGWNGYTF.

The V gene is TRBV27, the J gene TRBJ2-5; the D gene is possibly TRBD1 (5 bases). In germline, CDR1 is MNHEY, CDR2 SMNVEV (reference sequence). V shed 5 bases and J shed 7 bases, with 14 bases lying between them. The length of the CDR3 is 13 residues. In DNA form, the CDR3 reads TGTGCCAGCAGTCTGGGGCCCTGGGGGACCCAGTACTTC. It encodes CASSLGPWGTQYF.

This chain joins TRBV6-5 and TRBJ1-1, with a tentative D call TRBD1 (6 bases). V was trimmed by 1 base and J by 3 bases, leaving 6 bases between them. The CDR3 is 13 amino acids. Germline V gene lookup returns CDR1 MNHEY and CDR2 SVGAGI. The CDR3 sequence is CASSYYRDTEAFF. In nucleotides, the CDR3 is TGTGCCAGCAGTTACTACAGGGACACTGAAGCTTTCTTT.

V and J are TRBV27 and TRBJ2-5, with D possibly matching TRBD2 (6 bases). Trimming removed 5 bases from V and 9 bases from J, with 22 bases in between. CDR1 is MNHEY, CDR2 SMNVEV, per germline (reference sequence). The CDR3 runs 15 residues. The CDR3 here is CASSPGPAIGGAQYF. For the CDR3, the DNA is TGTGCCAGCAGTCCAGGGCCCGCAATCGGGGGAGCCCAGTACTTC.

The gene calls are TRBV7-6 and TRBJ2-7; D is possibly TRBD2 (6 bases). Germline V gene sequence: CDR1 SGHVS, CDR2 FNYEAQ. V shed 3 bases and J shed 4 bases, with 16 bases lying between them. The CDR3 runs 15 residues. The CDR3 DNA sequence: TGTGCCAGCAGCTTTGGTCCAGCGGGCGAATACGAGCAGTACTTC. Its protein is CASSFGPAGEYEQYF.

V usage is TRBV5-1 and J usage is TRBJ2-1; TRBD1 matches 7 bases. CDR1 is SGHRS and CDR2 is YFSETQ in the germline V gene. This CDR3 region has 13 residues. The J segment lost 7 bases and the V segment lost 2 bases, leaving 3 bases of the junction unmatched. CDR3 residues: CASSLSGGNEQFF. The CDR3 DNA follows: TGCGCCAGCAGCTTATCAGGGGGTAATGAGCAGTTCTTC.

The rearrangement joins TRBV19 to TRBJ2-3; D not resolved. The germline V and J ends were trimmed by 3 bases and 1 base, with 8 bases remaining between them. Per germline, CDR1 LNHDA and CDR2 SQIVND (reference sequence). The CDR3 is 14 amino acids. The CDR3 DNA reads as TGTGCCAGTAGTATCCGGGTTGGCACAGATACGCAGTATTTT. Translation gives CASSIRVGTDTQYF.

The chain links TRBV7-9 to TRBJ1-1; perhaps TRBD1 as D (5 bases). The CDR3 runs 15 residues. Germline-derived CDR1 and CDR2 are SEHNR and FQNEAQ (reference sequence). Between the trimmed V and J ends, which lost 6 bases and 5 bases, there was a span of 19 bases. CDR3 nucleotides: TGTGCCAGCAGAAGGGCCCGGGGGGTGGGAACTGAAGCTTTCTTT. Translating it yields CASRRARGVGTEAFF.

In its sample, this clone was seen a few times. The chain employs TRBV7-3 and TRBJ1-4, with 8 bases fitting TRBD1. This CDR3 spans 15 amino acids. With V trimmed by 4 bases and J by 5 bases, 6 bases remained unmatched. The V gene's germline CDR1 is SGHTA and CDR2 FQGTGA. CDR3 protein: CASSWTGSPNEKLFF. CDR3 in DNA: TGTGCCAGCAGCTGGACAGGGTCGCCGAATGAAAAACTGTTTTTT.

The chain recombines TRBV29-1 with TRBJ2-7, with a tentative D call TRBD1 (6 bases). Germline V gene lookup returns CDR1 SQVTM and CDR2 ANQGSEA. The CDR3 is 12 residues long. V was shortened by 4 bases and J by 4 bases, with 11 bases between the two germline ends. This chain's CDR3 is CSVGWTEYEQYF. CDR3 DNA sequence: TGCAGCGTTGGTTGGACAGAATACGAGCAGTACTTC.

The table lists this clone with a count of one. V is TRBV6-5 and J is TRBJ1-1, with D possibly TRBD1 on 6 matching bases. Per the germline V gene, CDR1 is MNHEY and CDR2 is SVGAGI. The CDR3 is made up of 15 amino acids. V lost 8 bases to trimming and J lost 8 bases, with 24 bases between them. The CDR3 coding sequence is TGTGCCAGCTCGGCGTCGATTCCGGGGGGGCGCGAAGCTTTCTTT. Translating it yields CASSASIPGGREAFF.

The V gene is TRBV18, the J gene TRBJ1-1, with TRBD1 matching over 8 bases. CDR3 length equals 18 residues. The junction had 16 bases not matched to a gene; V was cut back by 6 bases and J by 1 base. Germline V gene lookup returns CDR1 KGHSH and CDR2 LQKENI. In nucleotides, the CDR3 is TGTGCCAGCTCGATAAGACAGGGGCCAAACTCAGGGAACACTGAAGCTTTCTTT. Its protein product is CASSIRQGPNSGNTEAFF.

CDR3 nucleotide sequence: TGTGCCAGCAGCTCACTGACAGAAAACTATGGCTACACCTTC. Protein product: CASSSLTENYGYTF. The chain employs TRBV5-4 and TRBJ1-2, with D possibly matching TRBD1 (5 bases). The V gene's germline CDR1 is SGHNT and CDR2 YYREEE (reference sequence). The CDR3 extends over 14 amino acids. V was trimmed by 3 bases and J by 2 bases, leaving 11 bases between them.

The chain recombines TRBV9 with TRBJ2-2, with 11 bases identical to TRBD2. CDR1 SGDLS and CDR2 YYNGEE come from the germline V gene. The J segment lost 3 bases and the V segment lost 7 bases, leaving 5 bases of the junction unmatched. The CDR3 consists of 15 residues. The CDR3: CASGRGLADTGELFF. Here the CDR3 DNA reads TGTGCCAGCGGTAGGGGACTAGCGGACACCGGGGAGCTGTTTTTT.

The J gene is TRBJ2-7, the V gene TRBV2; 7 bases fit TRBD1. V lost 8 bases, J lost 7 bases, and 14 bases stayed unmatched. The CDR3 is made up of 14 amino acids. Germline CDR1 is SNHLY and CDR2 is FYNNEI. CDR3 sequence reads: CASLTRGPELEQYF. The CDR3 DNA reads TGTGCCAGCCTCACGAGGGGGCCGGAATTAGAGCAGTACTTC.

This chain uses TRBV7-9 with TRBJ2-3; TRBD2 agrees at 16 bases. Germline assignment: CDR1 SEHNR and CDR2 FQNEAQ (reference sequence). Germline trimming cut 0 bases from V and 6 bases from J; bases unmatched to any gene: 6. The CDR3 runs to 18 residues. The CDR3 reads CASSLAGGTSGGEDTQYF. CDR3 coding DNA: TGTGCCAGCAGCTTAGCGGGCGGGACTAGCGGGGGGGAGGATACGCAGTATTTT.

The chain has TRBV30 and TRBJ1-2; tentatively, D is TRBD1 (5 bases). The germline V gene has CDR1 GTSNPN and CDR2 SVGIG (reference sequence). Between the trimmed V and J ends, which lost 5 bases and 2 bases, there was a span of 12 bases. The CDR3 contains 13 residues. This CDR3 reads CAWRGGANYGYTF. For the CDR3, the DNA is TGTGCCTGGCGCGGCGGGGCCAACTATGGCTACACCTTC.